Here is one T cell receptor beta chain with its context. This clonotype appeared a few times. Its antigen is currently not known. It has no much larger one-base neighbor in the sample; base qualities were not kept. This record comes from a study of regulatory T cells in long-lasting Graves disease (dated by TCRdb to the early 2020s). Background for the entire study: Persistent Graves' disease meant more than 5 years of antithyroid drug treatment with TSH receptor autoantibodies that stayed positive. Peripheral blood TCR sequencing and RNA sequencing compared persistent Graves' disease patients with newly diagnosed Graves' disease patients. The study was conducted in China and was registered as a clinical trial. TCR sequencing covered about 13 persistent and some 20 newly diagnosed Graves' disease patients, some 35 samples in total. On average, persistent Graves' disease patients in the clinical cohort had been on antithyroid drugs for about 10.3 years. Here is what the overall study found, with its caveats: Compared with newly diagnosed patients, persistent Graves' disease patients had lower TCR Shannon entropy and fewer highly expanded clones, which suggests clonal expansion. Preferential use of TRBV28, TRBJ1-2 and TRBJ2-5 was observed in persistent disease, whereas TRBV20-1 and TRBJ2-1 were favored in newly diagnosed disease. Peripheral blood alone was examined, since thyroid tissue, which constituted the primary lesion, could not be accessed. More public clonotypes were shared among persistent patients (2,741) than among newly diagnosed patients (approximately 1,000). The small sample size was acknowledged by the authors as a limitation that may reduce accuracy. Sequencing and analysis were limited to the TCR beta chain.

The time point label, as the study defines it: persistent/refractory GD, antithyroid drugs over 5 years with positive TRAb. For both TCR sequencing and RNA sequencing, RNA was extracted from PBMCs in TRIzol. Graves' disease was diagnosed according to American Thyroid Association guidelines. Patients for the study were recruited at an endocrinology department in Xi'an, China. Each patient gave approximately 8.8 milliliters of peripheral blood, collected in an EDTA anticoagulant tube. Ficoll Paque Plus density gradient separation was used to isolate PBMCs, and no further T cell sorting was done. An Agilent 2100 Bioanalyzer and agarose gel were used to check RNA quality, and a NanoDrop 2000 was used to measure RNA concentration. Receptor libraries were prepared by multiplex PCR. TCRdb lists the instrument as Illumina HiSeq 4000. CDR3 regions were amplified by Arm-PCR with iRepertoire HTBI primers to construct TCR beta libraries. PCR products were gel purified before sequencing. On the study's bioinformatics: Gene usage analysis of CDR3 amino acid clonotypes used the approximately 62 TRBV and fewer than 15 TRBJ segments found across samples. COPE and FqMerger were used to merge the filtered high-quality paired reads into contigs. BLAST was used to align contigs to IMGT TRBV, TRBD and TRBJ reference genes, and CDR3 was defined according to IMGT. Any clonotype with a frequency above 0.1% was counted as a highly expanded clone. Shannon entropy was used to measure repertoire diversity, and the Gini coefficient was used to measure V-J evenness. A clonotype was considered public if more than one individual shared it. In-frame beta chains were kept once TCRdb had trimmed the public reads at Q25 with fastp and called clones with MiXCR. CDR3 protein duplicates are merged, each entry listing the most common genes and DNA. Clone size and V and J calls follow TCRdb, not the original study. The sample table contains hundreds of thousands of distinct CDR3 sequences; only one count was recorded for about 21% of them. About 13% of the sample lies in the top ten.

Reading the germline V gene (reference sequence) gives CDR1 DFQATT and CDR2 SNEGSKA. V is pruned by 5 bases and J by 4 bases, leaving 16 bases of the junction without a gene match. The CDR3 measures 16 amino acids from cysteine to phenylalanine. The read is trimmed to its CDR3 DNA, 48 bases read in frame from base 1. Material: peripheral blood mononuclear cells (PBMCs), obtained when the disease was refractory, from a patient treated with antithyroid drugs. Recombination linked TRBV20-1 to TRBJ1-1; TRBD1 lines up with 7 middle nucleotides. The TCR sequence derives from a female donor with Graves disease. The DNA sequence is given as TGCAGTGCTGGGCTTCGACAGGGCGGATTTGGCACTGAAGCTTTCTTT. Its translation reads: CSAGLRQGGFGTEAFF.